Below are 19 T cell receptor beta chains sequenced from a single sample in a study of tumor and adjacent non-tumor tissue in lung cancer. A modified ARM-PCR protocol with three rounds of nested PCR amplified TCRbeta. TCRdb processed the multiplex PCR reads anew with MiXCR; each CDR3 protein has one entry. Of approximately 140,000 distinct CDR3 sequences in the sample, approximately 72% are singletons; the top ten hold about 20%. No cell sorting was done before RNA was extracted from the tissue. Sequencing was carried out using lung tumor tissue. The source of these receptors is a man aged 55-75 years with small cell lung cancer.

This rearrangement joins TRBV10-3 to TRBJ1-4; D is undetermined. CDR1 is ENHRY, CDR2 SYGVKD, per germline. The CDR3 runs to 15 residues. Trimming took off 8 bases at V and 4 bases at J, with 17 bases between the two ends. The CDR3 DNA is TGTGCCATCGGTGCGTCGATAGGCATTAATGAAAAACTGTTTTTT. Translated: CAIGASIGINEKLFF.

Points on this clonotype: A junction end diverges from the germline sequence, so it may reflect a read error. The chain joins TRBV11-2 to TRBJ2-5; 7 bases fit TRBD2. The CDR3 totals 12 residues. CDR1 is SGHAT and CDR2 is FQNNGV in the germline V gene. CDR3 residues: CASTPAGETQYF. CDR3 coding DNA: TGTGCTAGCACCCCAGCGGGGGAGACCCAGTACTTC.

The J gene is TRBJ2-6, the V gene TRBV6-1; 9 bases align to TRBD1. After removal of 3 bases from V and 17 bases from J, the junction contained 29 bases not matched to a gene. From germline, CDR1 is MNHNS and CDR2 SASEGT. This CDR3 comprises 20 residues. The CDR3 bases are TGTGCCAGCAGTGACGTCCCGGGACAGGGTAGAAGCTCTGTGGCCAACGACATGACTTTC. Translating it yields CASSDVPGQGRSSVANDMTF.

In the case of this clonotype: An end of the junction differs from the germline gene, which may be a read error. CDR3 sequence reads: CACAGQGGIYGYTF. CDR3 DNA: TGCGCCTGCGCGGGACAGGGTGGTATTTACGGCTACACCTTC. J is TRBJ1-2 and V is TRBV6-1; 9 nucleotides match TRBD1. Per germline, CDR1 MNHNS and CDR2 SASEGT. This CDR3 comprises 14 residues.

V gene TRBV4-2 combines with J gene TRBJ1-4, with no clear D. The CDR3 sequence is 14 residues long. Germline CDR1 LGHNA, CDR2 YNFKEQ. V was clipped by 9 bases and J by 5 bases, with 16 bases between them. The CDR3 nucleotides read TGTGCCAGTTGCCAAGAGGATTTGAATGAAAAACTGTTTTTT. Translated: CASCQEDLNEKLFF.

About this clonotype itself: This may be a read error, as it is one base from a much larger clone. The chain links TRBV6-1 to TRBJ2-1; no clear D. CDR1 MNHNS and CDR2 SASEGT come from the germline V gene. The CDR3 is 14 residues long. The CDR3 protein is CVSSEPPLLDEQFF. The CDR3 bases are TGTGTCAGCAGTGAACCGCCTCTTCTTGATGAGCAGTTCTTC.

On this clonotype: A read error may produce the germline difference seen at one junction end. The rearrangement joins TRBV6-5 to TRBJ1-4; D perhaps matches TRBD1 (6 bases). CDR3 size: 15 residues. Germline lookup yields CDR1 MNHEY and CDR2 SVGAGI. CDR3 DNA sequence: TGTGCCAGCAGCCCCATGGGGGGCGGTAATGAAAAACCGTTTTTT. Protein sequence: CASSPMGGGNEKPFF.

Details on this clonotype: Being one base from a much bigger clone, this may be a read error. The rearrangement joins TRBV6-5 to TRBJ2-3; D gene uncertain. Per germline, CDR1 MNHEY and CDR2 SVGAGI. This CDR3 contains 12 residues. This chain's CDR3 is CASSPTQDMQYF. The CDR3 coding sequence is TGTGCCAGCAGCCCAACTCAGGATATGCAGTATTTT.

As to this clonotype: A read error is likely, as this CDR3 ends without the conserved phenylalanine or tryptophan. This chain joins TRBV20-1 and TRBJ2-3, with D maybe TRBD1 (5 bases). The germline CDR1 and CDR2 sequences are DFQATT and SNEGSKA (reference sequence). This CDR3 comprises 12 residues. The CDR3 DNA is TGCAGTGCTAACATTCTAGGGGATAAGCAGTATCTT. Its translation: CSANILGDKQYL.

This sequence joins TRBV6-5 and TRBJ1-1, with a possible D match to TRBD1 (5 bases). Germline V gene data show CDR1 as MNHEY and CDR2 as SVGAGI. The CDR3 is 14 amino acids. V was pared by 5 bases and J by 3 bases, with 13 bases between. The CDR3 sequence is CASSRQYMDTEAFF. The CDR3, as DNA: TGTGCCAGCAGTAGACAGTACATGGACACTGAAGCTTTCTTT.

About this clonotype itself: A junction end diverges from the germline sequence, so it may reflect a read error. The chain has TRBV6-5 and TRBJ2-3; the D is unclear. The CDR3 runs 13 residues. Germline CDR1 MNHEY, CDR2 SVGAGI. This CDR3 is CAISYSMTDTQYF. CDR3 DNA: TGTGCCATCAGTTACTCGATGACAGATACGCAGTATTTT.

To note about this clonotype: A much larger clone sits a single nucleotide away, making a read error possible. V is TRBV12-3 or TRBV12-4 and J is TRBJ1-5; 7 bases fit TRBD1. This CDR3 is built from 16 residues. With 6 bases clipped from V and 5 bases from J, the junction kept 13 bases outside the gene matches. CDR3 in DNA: TGTGCCAGCAGAATTTCTGGCAGGGGGGAAGATCAGCCCCAGCATTTT. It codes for CASRISGRGEDQPQHF.

The CDR3 region has the DNA TGTGCCAGCAGCTTTCCGGGAGAAGGGACCCAGTACTTC. Protein: CASSFPGEGTQYF. V usage is TRBV11-2 and J usage is TRBJ2-5; D may be TRBD2 (6 bases). This CDR3 has 13 amino acids. CDR1 and CDR2 (germline): SGHAT, FQNNGV. V gave up 3 bases and J gave up 7 bases, with 12 bases separating them.

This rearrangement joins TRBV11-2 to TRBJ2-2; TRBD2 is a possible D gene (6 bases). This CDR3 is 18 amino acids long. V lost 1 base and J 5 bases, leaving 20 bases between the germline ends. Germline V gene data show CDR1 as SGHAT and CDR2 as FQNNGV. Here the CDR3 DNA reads TGTGCCAGCAGCTTAGTCGCACTAACGGGAGTTAGGACCGGGGAGCTGTTTTTT. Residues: CASSLVALTGVRTGELFF.

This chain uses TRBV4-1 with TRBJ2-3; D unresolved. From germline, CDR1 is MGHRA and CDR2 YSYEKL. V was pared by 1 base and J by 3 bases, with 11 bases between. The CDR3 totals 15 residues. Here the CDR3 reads CASSQVPLGTDTQYF. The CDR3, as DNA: TGCGCCAGCAGCCAAGTTCCTTTGGGAACAGATACGCAGTATTTT.

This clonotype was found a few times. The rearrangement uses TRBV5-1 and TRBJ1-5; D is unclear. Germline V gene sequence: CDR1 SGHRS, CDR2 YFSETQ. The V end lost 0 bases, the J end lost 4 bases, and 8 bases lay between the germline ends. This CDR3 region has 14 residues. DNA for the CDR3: TGCGCCAGCAGCTTGGGACCGAGGAATCAGCCCCAGCATTTT. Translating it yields CASSLGPRNQPQHF.

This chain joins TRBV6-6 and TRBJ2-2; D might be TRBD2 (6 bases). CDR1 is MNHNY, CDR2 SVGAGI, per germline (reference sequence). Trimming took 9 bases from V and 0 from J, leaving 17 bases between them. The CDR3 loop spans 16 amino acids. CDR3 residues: CASSLGRDPNTGELFF. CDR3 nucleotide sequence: TGTGCCAGTTCACTGGGGCGGGACCCGAACACCGGGGAGCTGTTTTTT.

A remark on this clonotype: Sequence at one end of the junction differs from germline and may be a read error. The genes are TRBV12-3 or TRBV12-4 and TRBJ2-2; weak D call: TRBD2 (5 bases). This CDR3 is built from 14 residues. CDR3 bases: TGTGCCAGCAGTGGACTGGGATGGGCCGGGGAGCTGCTTTTT. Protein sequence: CASSGLGWAGELLF.

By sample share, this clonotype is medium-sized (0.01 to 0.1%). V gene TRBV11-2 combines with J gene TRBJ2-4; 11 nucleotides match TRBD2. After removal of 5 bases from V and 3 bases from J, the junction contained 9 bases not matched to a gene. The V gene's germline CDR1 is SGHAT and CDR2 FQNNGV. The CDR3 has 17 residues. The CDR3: CASSGPPGLAVKNIQYF. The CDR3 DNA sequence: TGTGCCAGCAGCGGACCACCGGGACTAGCGGTCAAAAACATTCAGTACTTC. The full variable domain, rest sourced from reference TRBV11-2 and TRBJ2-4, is EAGVAQSPRYKIIEKRQSVAFWCNPISGHATLYWYQQILGQGPKLLIQFQNNGVVDDSQLPKDRFSAERLKGVDSTLKIQPAKLEDSAVYLCASSGPPGLAVKNIQYFGAGTRLSVL.